These T cell receptor beta chains were read from a single sample in a study of T cell repertoires in cytomegalovirus infection. Each CDR3 protein gets one entry after TCRdb re-called the reads with MiXCR. The sample shows under 300,000 distinct CDR3 sequences, over 9% of them seen only once. Sequencing was done on a sample of PBMCs. The receptors derive from a human donor in good health (CMV status not recorded). Some clones in this sample may be carry-over from other donors' samples. Each CDR3 is given with its conserved first and last residue. Each record gives: CDR3 length, V gene, CDR3 protein.

>14|TRBV6-2/TRBV6-3
CASRRKREFNEQFF
>15|TRBV4-2
CASSQATGDGETQYF
>15|TRBV7-2
CASSLGGGNNSPLHF
>14|TRBV5-1
CASSRTGGNTEAFF
>15|TRBV7-2
CASSFRDRSNYGYTF
>16|TRBV18
CASSPRDSVLYNEQFF
>15|TRBV7-7
CASSLDRASDVAQYF
>13|TRBV7-3
CASSSGSFGEQFF
>12|TRBV12-5
CASGFPRGEQYF
>14|TRBV28
CASSLGGARETQYF
>13|TRBV10-3
CAIRDRVSETQYF
>17|TRBV3-1
CASSQELSGVGGSGYTF
>13|TRBV2
CASSVQGRDTQYF
>14|TRBV12-3/TRBV12-4
CASTLGQGHEKLFF
>13|TRBV28
CASSPDNYNEQFF
>12|TRBV20-1
CSARGHEETQYF
>17|TRBV24-1
CATSDRIHRARNQPQHF
>17|TRBV10-3
CAISEPNTGTSGDEQFF
>17|TRBV28
CASNPPGLAGGTGELFF
>13|TRBV6-2/TRBV6-3
CASADRGGGKLFF
>14|TRBV4-3
CASSQDFTGQPQHF
>15|TRBV6-2/TRBV6-3
CASKWAGSSYNEQFF
>15|TRBV7-8
CASSVRGPNTGELFF
>12|TRBV28
CASSVINSPLHF
>15|TRBV28
CASSPRGGRDHEQYF
>15|TRBV4-1
CASSQGGWESYGYTF
>17|TRBV7-2
CASSREGRPGNTGELFF
>15|TRBV7-9
CASSLARGSDEKLFF
>15|TRBV7-2
CASSPERGPYNEQFF
>15|TRBV12-3/TRBV12-4
CASTTYGSSGNTIYF
>17|TRBV2
CASSEPQGQGANQPQHF
>17|TRBV6-6
CASSYSQSGAASYEQYF
>15|TRBV5-6
CASSSGTGGYNEQFF
>14|TRBV6-5
CASRAGGMNTEAFF
>15|TRBV7-2
CASSLSGRVNGPLHF